In this sample, the clone carrying this T cell receptor (beta chain) turned up many times. Genomic DNA, serving as template, underwent TCR beta VDJ and CDR3 profiling. TCRdb used MiXCR to reprocess the reads, holding one entry per CDR3 protein. The data contain under 200,000 distinct CDR3 sequences, around 40% of them singletons. The J segment lost 0 bases and the V segment lost 7 bases, leaving 8 bases of the junction unmatched. This CDR3 has 15 residues. Germline CDR1 reads SNHLY; CDR2 reads FYNNEI. This sample was taken from a study of CD8+CD57+ T cells in acquired aplastic anemia. The chain uses TRBV2 and TRBJ2-7; 8 bases match TRBD2. This TCR derives from a human donor in good health. Sequenced input: sorted CD4+, CD8+, or CD8+CD57+ T cells (not recorded which) from PBMCs. The CDR3 sequence is CASIGTRGSSYEQYF. The CDR3 DNA is TGTGCCAGCATTGGGACTAGGGGGTCCTCCTACGAGCAGTACTTC.